Shown below are 24 T cell receptor beta chains from a single sample sequenced in a study of T cells in Graves' hyperthyroidism and ophthalmopathy. The CDR3 regions of TCR beta were amplified from RNA transcripts. Carried out on the TCR CDR3, a first-round RT-PCR used the HTBI primer set. Each CDR3 protein is one row after TCRdb ran MiXCR on the multiplex PCR reads. The table includes approximately 570,000 distinct CDR3 sequences, 15% to 20% detected once. Sequenced sample: blood. The receptors come from a middle-aged man with Graves' ophthalmopathy.

This clonotype came up many times. The chain is built from TRBV7-2 and TRBJ2-7, with D perhaps TRBD1 (5 bases). The CDR3 is 13 amino acids. The V gene lost 4 bases and the J gene lost 3 bases, with 10 bases spanning the gap. Germline V gene data show CDR1 as SGHTA and CDR2 as FQGNSA. This chain's CDR3 is CASSSRQFYEQYF. The CDR3 region has the DNA TGTGCCAGCAGCTCCCGACAGTTCTACGAGCAGTACTTC.

The rearrangement links TRBV7-9 to TRBJ2-5, with 9 bases fitting TRBD2. The junction had 6 bases not matched to a gene; V was cut back by 2 bases and J by 5 bases. The CDR3 has 15 residues. Germline V gene data show CDR1 as SEHNR and CDR2 as FQNEAQ (reference sequence). The DNA of the CDR3 is TGTGCCAGCAGCTTATTGCCTAGCGGGGAGGAGACCCAGTACTTC. This codes for CASSLLPSGEETQYF.

This clonotype was picked up many times. This chain connects TRBV7-9 to TRBJ2-3; D tentatively fits TRBD1 or TRBD2 (5 bases each). With 4 bases removed from V and 4 bases from J, the gap between germline ends came to 12 bases. Germline CDR1 and CDR2: SEHNR and FQNEAQ (reference sequence). There are 14 residues in the CDR3. The DNA of the CDR3 is TGTGCCAGCAGCTCAGCCGGGACGGCAGATACGCAGTATTTT. This codes for CASSSAGTADTQYF.

The chain is built from TRBV29-1 and TRBJ2-2; 9 bases agree with TRBD1. The CDR3 consists of 18 residues. The germline gives CDR1 SQVTM, CDR2 ANQGSEA. J gave up 0 bases and V 0 bases, and 8 bases lay outside the gene matches. The CDR3 protein is CSVEDPQGAIANTGELFF. In DNA form, the CDR3 reads TGCAGCGTTGAAGATCCACAGGGGGCCATCGCGAACACCGGGGAGCTGTTTTTT.

At least ten counts were recorded for this clonotype. This chain links TRBV18 with TRBJ1-2; D unclear. The CDR3 length is 13 residues. CDR1 and CDR2 from the germline V gene are KGHSH and LQKENI. Trimming removed 6 bases from V and 3 bases from J, with 11 bases in between. This CDR3 reads CASSAGSDYGYTF. In DNA, the CDR3 is TGTGCCAGCTCCGCCGGGAGCGACTATGGCTACACCTTC.

This clonotype was recorded many times. V usage is TRBV2 and J usage is TRBJ1-2; D call uncertain. This CDR3 spans 13 amino acids. The ends were cut back, 4 bases at V and 1 base at J, with 7 bases in the middle. Germline V gene lookup returns CDR1 SNHLY and CDR2 FYNNEI. Here the CDR3 DNA reads TGTGCCAGCAGTGCCACCCATAACTATGGCTACACCTTC. Encoded protein: CASSATHNYGYTF.

There are many counts of this clonotype. This chain uses TRBV6-2 or TRBV6-3 with TRBJ1-2, with D uncertain. Germline V gene sequence: CDR1 MNHEY, CDR2 SVGEGT. The CDR3 has 14 residues. Trimming took off 5 bases at V and 4 bases at J, with 14 bases between the two ends. The CDR3 reads CASSDAQRTYGYTF. CDR3 sequence (DNA): TGTGCCAGCAGTGACGCCCAAAGGACCTATGGCTACACCTTC.

This clonotype was counted many times. The rearrangement links TRBV3-1 to TRBJ2-7, with 7 bases fitting TRBD1. Trimming removed 2 bases from V and 6 bases from J; junction bases left unmatched: 13. The CDR3 contains 16 residues. From germline, CDR1 is LGHDT and CDR2 YNNKEL (reference sequence). The CDR3 region has the DNA TGTGCCAGCAGCCAACCCCTTCGACAGGGTTCTCGCGAGCAGTACTTC. Protein product: CASSQPLRQGSREQYF.

This clonotype was observed many times. V and J are TRBV5-1 and TRBJ2-3; no reliable D call. Trimming removed 4 bases at V and 6 bases at J, with 15 bases between. CDR1 is SGHRS, CDR2 YFSETQ, per germline. This CDR3 region has 14 residues. The CDR3 here is CASSIESPRDTQYF. CDR3 in DNA: TGCGCCAGCAGCATAGAGTCGCCCAGGGATACGCAGTATTTT.

In its sample, this clonotype was seen a few times. V and J are TRBV20-1 and TRBJ2-7, with 15 positions matching TRBD2. The length of the CDR3 is 19 residues. The germline gives CDR1 DFQATT, CDR2 SNEGSKA (reference sequence). The V segment lost 1 base and the J segment 0 bases; nucleotides outside the gene matches: 10. The chain's CDR3 is CSARAYRTSGGGVSYEQYF. The CDR3 nucleotides read TGCAGTGCTAGAGCCTATAGGACTAGCGGGGGGGGAGTCTCCTACGAGCAGTACTTC.

Ten or more counts support this clonotype. The chain joins TRBV11-2 to TRBJ2-1, with TRBD2 identical over 8 bases. The V gene end was trimmed by 1 base and the J gene end by 6 bases; junction bases not matched to a gene: 14. From germline, CDR1 is SGHAT and CDR2 FQNNGV. The CDR3 sequence is 18 residues long. The CDR3 here is CASSLGGIAGGTSNEQFF. In nucleotides, the CDR3 is TGTGCCAGCAGCTTAGGAGGGATCGCGGGAGGAACGTCCAATGAGCAGTTCTTC.

In its sample, this clonotype was seen many times. The CDR3, as DNA: TGTGCCTGGATAACTACCTCTAACTATGGCTACACCTTC. The encoded protein is CAWITTSNYGYTF. This chain joins TRBV30 and TRBJ1-2; no clear D. In germline, CDR1 is GTSNPN, CDR2 SVGIG (reference sequence). V lost 4 bases and J lost 0, with 9 bases in between. The CDR3 contains 13 residues. Based on the CDR3 plus reference TRBV30 and TRBJ1-2, the full variable domain is SQTIHQWPATLVQPVGSPLSLECTVEGTSNPNLYWYRQAAGRGLQLLFYSVGIGQISSEVPQNLSASRPQDRQFILSSKKLLLSDSGFYLCAWITTSNYGYTFGSGTRLTVV.

This clonotype has at least ten counts. This chain links TRBV12-3 or TRBV12-4 with TRBJ1-5, with unresolved D. The CDR3 length is 16 residues. V gave up 5 bases and J gave up 2 bases, with 16 bases separating them. For the CDR3, the DNA is TGTGCCAGCAGTGCTGTAGGCGGGCTCGGCAATCAGCCCCAGCATTTT. It is translated as CASSAVGGLGNQPQHF.

The sample holds a few counts of this clonotype. The gene calls are TRBV9 and TRBJ1-3, with a weak D call TRBD1 (5 bases). The germline V and J ends were trimmed by 0 bases and 2 bases, with 9 bases remaining between them. Germline CDR1 and CDR2: SGDLS and YYNGEE. The CDR3 runs to 15 residues. The CDR3 DNA reads as TGTGCCAGCAGCGTAGACGACAGACCTGGAAACACCATATATTTT. Translation gives CASSVDDRPGNTIYF.

The chain employs TRBV18 and TRBJ1-1, with TRBD1 matching 8 bases. The CDR3 is made up of 17 amino acids. The V segment lost 3 bases and the J segment 4 bases; nucleotides outside the gene matches: 13. Germline V lookup: CDR1 KGHSH, CDR2 LQKENI. CDR3: CASSPQQGVGSATEAFF. CDR3 nucleotide sequence: TGTGCCAGCTCACCGCAACAGGGGGTCGGAAGTGCCACTGAAGCTTTCTTT.

The sample holds a few counts of this clonotype. The genes are TRBV3-1 and TRBJ1-3, with D unclear. CDR3 size: 15 residues. Germline V gene sequence: CDR1 LGHDT, CDR2 YNNKEL (reference sequence). The V and J ends lost 5 bases and 8 bases respectively, with 19 bases between them. The CDR3: CASSATRTILDTIYF. CDR3 DNA: TGTGCCAGCAGCGCAACCCGGACGATTCTCGACACCATATATTTT. Drawing the rest from reference TRBV3-1 and TRBJ1-3, the complete variable domain is DTAVSQTPKYLVTQMGNDKSIKCEQNLGHDTMYWYKQDSKKFLKIMFSYNNKELIINETVPNRFSPKSPDKAHLNLHINSLELGDSAVYFCASSATRTILDTIYFGEGSWLTVV.

In this sample, this clonotype turned up a few times. The V call is TRBV20-1, the J call TRBJ2-7; 8 bases align to TRBD1. The germline V gene encodes CDR1 DFQATT and CDR2 SNEGSKA (reference sequence). J was trimmed by 0 bases and V by 1 base; bases with no gene match: 8. This CDR3 has 16 amino acids. The CDR3 coding sequence is TGCAGTGCTAGAGGCCCGACAGGGGCGGCCTCCTACGAGCAGTACTTC. It encodes CSARGPTGAASYEQYF.

Here the CDR3 DNA reads TGCAGTGCTAGTTCCCGATCTAGCAATCAGCCCCAGCATTTT. This codes for CSASSRSSNQPQHF. The chain joins TRBV20-1 to TRBJ1-5, with D unresolved. V lost 3 bases and J 0 bases, leaving 9 bases between the germline ends. Per the germline V gene, CDR1 is DFQATT and CDR2 is SNEGSKA (reference sequence). This CDR3 is 14 amino acids long.

This CDR3 is CSAIYEARYF. The CDR3 bases are TGCAGTGCTATATATGAAGCACGGTACTTC. The chain is built from TRBV20-1 and TRBJ2-5; D is uncertain. Looked up from germline, CDR1 is DFQATT and CDR2 is SNEGSKA (reference sequence). With 4 bases removed from V and 13 bases from J, the gap between germline ends came to 13 bases. The CDR3 has 10 amino acids.

This chain connects TRBV29-1 to TRBJ2-4, with TRBD1 identical over 7 bases. CDR3 length: 13 amino acids. Germline CDR1 and CDR2: SQVTM and ANQGSEA. Losses at the gene ends were 8 bases for V and 2 bases for J; bases not matched to a gene: 6. For the CDR3, the DNA is TGCAGCATTGGGACAGACACCAAAAACATTCAGTACTTC. Encoded protein: CSIGTDTKNIQYF.

This clonotype has only a few counts. The chain uses TRBV7-2 and TRBJ2-5; D gene ambiguous. In germline, CDR1 is SGHTA, CDR2 FQGNSA. The CDR3 consists of 14 residues. Trimming shortened V by 2 bases and J by 2 bases, and 9 bases separated the two germline ends. CDR3 DNA sequence: TGTGCCAGCAGCTTAAATCCGGGTCAAGAGACCCAGTACTTC. Translated, it gives CASSLNPGQETQYF.

This clonotype was observed a few times. The chain employs TRBV6-1 and TRBJ1-3; no clear D gene. The CDR3 contains 12 residues. V lost 2 bases and J 8 bases, leaving 7 bases between the germline ends. Germline CDR1 reads MNHNS; CDR2 reads SASEGT. CDR3 bases: TGTGCCAGCAGTGAACGGCGGGACACCATATATTTT. Its protein is CASSERRDTIYF.

A remark on this clonotype: A read error may explain this, as a much larger clone is one base away. The chain carries TRBV28 and TRBJ2-7, with a tentative D call TRBD1 (6 bases). Germline V CDR1 and CDR2: MDHEN, SYDVKM. The CDR3 sequence is 12 residues long. The CDR3 DNA sequence: TGTGCCAGCGGTTTCCCCAGGGGCGAGCAGTACTTC. It specifies CASGFPRGEQYF.

The V gene is TRBV11-2, the J gene TRBJ1-1; D possibly corresponds to TRBD1 (5 bases). Germline V gene lookup returns CDR1 SGHAT and CDR2 FQNNGV. The CDR3 length is 16 residues. Trimming pared 5 bases from V and 0 bases from J, leaving 16 bases between. CDR3 region: CASSIQRDQMNTEAFF. The CDR3 DNA reads TGTGCCAGCAGCATACAGCGGGACCAAATGAACACTGAAGCTTTCTTT.